This T cell receptor (beta chain) was found in a study of regulatory T cells in long-lasting Graves disease. As for time point: newly diagnosed GD, antithyroid drugs for less than 3 months. Preparation of the TCR library used RNA extracted from PBMCs. Investigators prepared the TCR beta libraries by applying iRepertoire HTBI primers and Arm-PCR of CDR3 regions. MiXCR, run by TCRdb on the multiplex PCR reads, gives a single entry per CDR3 protein. Among 500,000 or so distinct CDR3 sequences listed, 16% were seen once. V lost 5 bases, J lost 1 base, and 11 bases lay in between. This CDR3 is 14 amino acids long. Germline V lookup: CDR1 SNHLY, CDR2 FYNNEI. Whole-study results and caveats: Among the persistent patients, some 2,900 public clonotypes were shared, more than the 750 to 1,000 shared among new patients. Favoring TRBV28, TRBJ1-2 and TRBJ2-5 was a feature seen in persistent disease.

At least ten counts were recorded for this clonotype. Its antigen is currently unknown. In addition, the sample was reused for a study of T cells in Graves' hyperthyroidism and ophthalmopathy. That source reports: Patients with uncontrolled infections, other autoimmune diseases, pregnancy or lactation were excluded. During a first-round RT-PCR of the TCR CDR3, the HTBI primer set was used.

The input for sequencing was peripheral blood mononuclear cells (PBMCs), taken at new diagnosis, from a patient treated with antithyroid drugs. This chain uses TRBV2 with TRBJ2-5; D call uncertain. The origin of this receptor is a man aged 35 to 55 with Graves disease. The CDR3 is CASSKDWSQETQYF. For the CDR3, the DNA is TGTGCCAGCAGTAAAGACTGGAGCCAAGAGACCCAGTACTTC.